This T cell receptor beta chain emerged from a study of blood T cell repertoires in COVID-19. Overall study: Acute-phase and convalescent COVID-19 samples originated in the United States, Italy and Spain. Sources were T cells, B-cell-depleted T cells, or PBMCs; the material itself was cDNA or gDNA.

The CDR3 is made up of 11 amino acids. CDR1 is SGHDT, CDR2 YYEEEE, per germline. V lost 4 bases and J lost 7, with 9 bases in between. Per the original methods: Amplification from reference gene primers served as the basis for estimated nucleated cell counts. Sequencing was performed with immunoSEQ multiplex PCR; in TCRdb, only in-frame clones are kept and a portion is missing. V, J and clone size are taken as reported in that table, and D and trimming were inferred from the DNA itself. The sample lists approximately 100,000 clones, roughly nine tenths occurring once. The receptor was derived from a man aged 50-60 years with acute or convalescent COVID-19. V usage is TRBV5-6 and J usage is TRBJ2-7; a weak D match, TRBD2 (5 bases). Source material: peripheral blood. Written as DNA, the CDR3 is TGTGCCAGCAGCGGTGGCGGGGAGCAGTACTTC. Its translation is CASSGGGEQYF.